The 10 T cell receptor beta chains below were found in one sample sequenced in a study of blood T cells in healthy people across ages. A second roughly 7 to 11 cycle PCR used barcoded and J-beta primers. TCRdb processed the 5' RACE reads anew with MiXCR; each CDR3 protein has one entry. The sample includes around 800,000 distinct CDR3 sequences, roughly 46% of them seen just once. The source material was blood. All receptors derive from a man older than 75 in good health.

The chain is built from TRBV10-3 and TRBJ1-1; the D gene is possibly TRBD1 (5 bases). Germline CDR1 is ENHRY and CDR2 is SYGVKD. V lost 6 bases, J lost 0 bases, and 11 bases lay in between. This CDR3 has 14 amino acids. Here the CDR3 DNA reads TGTGCCATCAGGCCCCAGGGTCTGAACACTGAAGCTTTCTTT. Translation: CAIRPQGLNTEAFF.

Only a few counts were recorded for this clonotype. The V and J genes are TRBV2 and TRBJ1-2, with TRBD1 matching 12 bases. V dropped 4 bases and J dropped 8; count of bases not matched to a gene: 11. Germline V gene sequence: CDR1 SNHLY, CDR2 FYNNEI. The CDR3 sequence is 16 residues long. In DNA form, the CDR3 reads TGTGCCAGCAGTGTCGTAAAGGGACAGGGGGCTGAGGGCTACACCTTC. It translates to CASSVVKGQGAEGYTF.

This chain uses TRBV7-2 with TRBJ1-5; tentatively, D is TRBD1 (5 bases). The length of the CDR3 is 14 residues. Looked up from germline, CDR1 is SGHTA and CDR2 is FQGNSA. V shed 1 base and J shed 5 bases, with 9 bases lying between them. CDR3: CASSLGAGYQPQHF. In DNA form, the CDR3 reads TGTGCCAGCAGCTTAGGGGCAGGGTATCAGCCCCAGCATTTT.

The chain uses TRBV12-3 or TRBV12-4 and TRBJ2-5; 11 bases fit TRBD2. This CDR3 contains 20 residues. The junction had 24 bases not matched to a gene; V was cut back by 1 base and J by 11 bases. Here the CDR3 reads CASSLDFRLVSGRAMDEQYF. The CDR3 DNA sequence: TGTGCCAGCAGTTTAGATTTTCGGTTGGTTAGCGGGAGGGCCATGGATGAGCAGTACTTC.

V usage is TRBV25-1 and J usage is TRBJ1-4; the D gene is possibly TRBD1 (5 bases). V dropped 4 bases and J dropped 7 bases, with 16 bases sitting between them. The CDR3 length is 15 residues. The V gene's germline CDR1 is MGHDK and CDR2 SYGVNS. CDR3 loop: CASSVSRGAGEKLFF. The CDR3 DNA reads as TGTGCCAGCAGTGTATCTCGAGGGGCGGGTGAAAAACTGTTTTTT. Full variable domain (remainder filled in from reference TRBV25-1 and TRBJ1-4): EADIYQTPRYLVIGTGKKITLECSQTMGHDKMYWYQQDPGMELHLIHYSYGVNSTEKGDLSSESTVSRIRTEHFPLTLESARPSHTSQYLCASSVSRGAGEKLFFGSGTQLSVL.

This clonotype was detected a few times. The rearrangement links TRBV29-1 to TRBJ1-2, with D tentatively TRBD1 (6 bases). V was trimmed by 5 bases and J by 7 bases, leaving 11 bases between them. CDR3 length: 11 residues. CDR1 is SQVTM, CDR2 ANQGSEA, per germline. The CDR3 spells CSVQTGGGYTF. The CDR3 DNA follows: TGCAGCGTTCAGACAGGCGGTGGCTACACCTTC.

This clonotype was detected a few times. J is TRBJ2-5 and V is TRBV9; 12 nucleotides match TRBD2. The CDR3 contains 13 residues. From germline, CDR1 is SGDLS and CDR2 YYNGEE. The junction had 6 bases not matched to a gene; V was cut back by 4 bases and J by 11 bases. CDR3 in DNA: TGTGCCAGCAGCACGGGGACTAGCGGGCCACAGTACTTC. It encodes CASSTGTSGPQYF.

Regarding this clonotype: A much bigger clone sits one base away, suggesting this may be a read error. The J gene is TRBJ2-1, the V gene TRBV7-2; 11 nucleotides line up with TRBD2. TRBJ2-7 matches the DNA end more closely, so the J call is doubtful. This CDR3 contains 18 residues. Germline V gene sequence: CDR1 SGHTA, CDR2 FQGNSA. CDR3 loop: CASSWGTSGLGSYNEQYF. Here the CDR3 DNA reads TGTGCCAGCAGCTGGGGGACTAGCGGATTAGGCTCCTACAATGAGCAGTACTTC.

V and J are TRBV28 and TRBJ2-7; D might be TRBD2 (6 bases). Trimming took 8 bases from V and 3 from J, leaving 17 bases between them. The germline V gene has CDR1 MDHEN and CDR2 SYDVKM. The CDR3 loop spans 14 amino acids. CDR3 nucleotide sequence: TGTGCCAGCGAAAAAGGAGGGAAGAACTACGAGCAGTACTTC. The encoded protein is CASEKGGKNYEQYF.

The chain uses TRBV27 and TRBJ2-1; TRBD1 aligns across 7 bases. Germline V CDR1 and CDR2: MNHEY, SMNVEV (reference sequence). V lost 0 bases to trimming and J lost 3 bases; unmatched junction nucleotides: 2. The CDR3 consists of 15 residues. CDR3 amino acids: CASSLSGTVYNEQFF. The CDR3 nucleotides read TGTGCCAGCAGTTTATCCGGGACAGTCTACAATGAGCAGTTCTTC.